A single sample is the source of the 26 T cell receptor beta chains below, sequenced in a study of blood T cell repertoires in COVID-19. The data were produced by immunoSEQ multiplex PCR, yet TCRdb's version contains in-frame clones alone and is incomplete. Here the sample spans roughly 34,000 clones, about 85% being singletons. Sequencing was carried out using peripheral blood. Receptors originate from an elderly woman with active or convalescent COVID-19.

V and J are TRBV18 and TRBJ1-1; a possible D gene is TRBD1 (5 bases). V was trimmed by 1 base and J by 0 bases, leaving 12 bases between them. This CDR3 comprises 16 residues. Germline CDR1 reads KGHSH; CDR2 reads LQKENI. This CDR3 reads CASSPQAGTMNTEAFF. CDR3 coding DNA: TGTGCCAGCTCACCACAAGCGGGGACCATGAACACTGAAGCTTTCTTT.

The chain employs TRBV18 and TRBJ2-1, with D hard to call. Germline V gives CDR1 KGHSH, CDR2 LQKENI. This CDR3 region has 11 residues. The V gene lost 8 bases and the J gene lost 7 bases, with 9 bases spanning the gap. The CDR3 region has the DNA TGTGCCAGCGCGCCTGAGAATGAGCAGTTCTTC. This gives the protein CASAPENEQFF.

The sample holds a few counts of this clone. The chain is built from TRBV11-3 and TRBJ1-1; TRBD1 might be the D (5 bases). This CDR3 has 14 amino acids. The germline V gene has CDR1 SGHNT and CDR2 YENEEA. V gave up 1 base and J gave up 2 bases, with 8 bases separating them. This chain's CDR3 is CASSLGGPNTEAFF. In DNA form, the CDR3 reads TGTGCCAGCAGCTTAGGGGGCCCTAACACTGAAGCTTTCTTT.

The chain carries TRBV18 and TRBJ1-5; TRBD1 matches at 7 bases. V shed 5 bases, J shed 0 bases, and the junction held 4 bases outside the gene matches. The germline V gene has CDR1 KGHSH and CDR2 LQKENI. CDR3 length: 15 amino acids. The CDR3 loop is CASSTRDSSNQPQHF. Here the CDR3 DNA reads TGTGCCAGCTCAACCCGGGACAGTAGCAATCAGCCCCAGCATTTT.

V usage is TRBV11-3 and J usage is TRBJ2-1; 12 bases line up with TRBD2. This CDR3 spans 20 amino acids. The ends lost 1 base at V and 4 bases at J; junction bases unmatched: 14. Germline V CDR1 and CDR2: SGHNT, YENEEA. Written as DNA, the CDR3 is TGTGCCAGCAGCTTAGTCTCCGACGCTAGCGGGGGGGCAGGTTACAATGAGCAGTTCTTC. Translating gives CASSLVSDASGGAGYNEQFF.

This clone was seen only a few times. The V gene is TRBV5-8, the J gene TRBJ1-5; perhaps TRBD1 as D (6 bases). This CDR3 is built from 14 residues. With 0 bases removed from V and 7 bases from J, the gap between germline ends came to 11 bases. The V gene's germline CDR1 is SGHTS and CDR2 YDEGEE. CDR3 in amino acids: CASSLGGTGQPQHF. DNA of the CDR3: TGTGCCAGCAGCTTGGGGGGCACAGGGCAGCCCCAGCATTTT.

CDR3 nucleotide sequence: TGTGCCAGCAGAAGACCGGACCCGGGACAAAACACCGGGGAGCTGTTTTTT. Its translation is CASRRPDPGQNTGELFF. The chain carries TRBV7-9 and TRBJ2-2, with D tentatively TRBD1 (6 bases). The CDR3 has 17 amino acids. Between the trimmed V and J ends, which lost 6 bases and 2 bases, there was a span of 19 bases. CDR1 and CDR2 from the germline V gene are SEHNR and FQNEAQ (reference sequence).

The chain uses TRBV18 and TRBJ1-1, with D uncertain. The germline V gene has CDR1 KGHSH and CDR2 LQKENI. The CDR3 consists of 13 residues. V lost 3 bases and J 2 bases, leaving 7 bases between the germline ends. The chain's CDR3 is CASSPGGNTEAFF. CDR3 sequence (DNA): TGTGCCAGCTCACCTGGCGGAAACACTGAAGCTTTCTTT.

This chain connects TRBV19 to TRBJ2-7; D is perhaps TRBD2 (6 bases). The germline CDR1 and CDR2 sequences are LNHDA and SQIVND (reference sequence). The CDR3 length is 16 residues. Trimming pared 4 bases from V and 3 bases from J, leaving 19 bases between. CDR3 coding DNA: TGTGCCAGTAGTAACTCCGCGGGACGTTCGAGCTACGAGCAGTACTTC. The encoded protein is CASSNSAGRSSYEQYF.

The chain links TRBV4-2 to TRBJ2-7; D is perhaps TRBD2 (6 bases). The CDR3 is 16 amino acids. Germline CDR1 is LGHNA and CDR2 is YNFKEQ. V lost 1 base to trimming and J lost 1 base, with 14 bases between them. CDR3 sequence (DNA): TGTGCCAGCAGCCAAGGGGCCCCGGGACTGTCCTACGAGCAGTACTTC. It codes for CASSQGAPGLSYEQYF.

This chain links TRBV5-1 with TRBJ2-1, with 7 bases aligning to TRBD1. This CDR3 is 15 amino acids long. V shed 1 base, J shed 6 bases, and the junction held 7 bases outside the gene matches. The germline gives CDR1 SGHRS, CDR2 YFSETQ. The CDR3 loop reads CASSLRDRVLNEQFF. The CDR3 DNA reads TGCGCCAGCAGCTTGAGAGACAGGGTTCTCAATGAGCAGTTCTTC.

The rearrangement joins TRBV6-5 to TRBJ2-2, with TRBD1 matching over 7 bases. Germline-derived CDR1 and CDR2 are MNHEY and SVGAGI. The CDR3 spans 14 residues. V dropped 11 bases and J dropped 6; count of bases not matched to a gene: 12. CDR3 nucleotides: TGTGCCGCCGTCGAGGGGGCTTCCGCCGGGGAGCTGTTTTTT. As protein: CAAVEGASAGELFF.

CDR3 in DNA: TGTGCCAGCAGTGAAGAGTTGGGGGGTAGCTATAGCAATCAGCCCCAGCATTTT. As protein: CASSEELGGSYSNQPQHF. The V call is TRBV2, the J call TRBJ1-5; tentatively, D is TRBD1 (5 bases). The length of the CDR3 is 18 residues. Germline V CDR1 and CDR2: SNHLY, FYNNEI. V lost 1 base and J lost 0, with 16 bases in between.

The chain couples TRBV4-1 to TRBJ1-3; D not resolved. V lost 3 bases and J lost 0, with 21 bases in between. There are 19 residues in the CDR3. Germline V gene data show CDR1 as MGHRA and CDR2 as YSYEKL. CDR3 sequence reads: CASSHPARELARSGNTIYF. DNA for the CDR3: TGCGCCAGCAGCCACCCCGCCCGCGAACTTGCCCGCTCTGGAAACACCATATATTTT.

The chain is built from TRBV2 and TRBJ2-2; the D gene is possibly TRBD1 (6 bases). Germline V gene sequence: CDR1 SNHLY, CDR2 FYNNEI. This CDR3 has 13 residues. Trimming took off 6 bases at V and 4 bases at J, with 9 bases between the two ends. CDR3 loop: CASRGQITGELFF. Here the CDR3 DNA reads TGTGCCAGCAGGGGACAAATCACCGGGGAGCTGTTTTTT. Based on the CDR3 plus reference TRBV2 and TRBJ2-2, the full variable domain is EPEVTQTPSHQVTQMGQEVILRCVPISNHLYFYWYRQILGQKVEFLVSFYNNEISEKSEIFDDQFSVERPDGSNFTLKIRSTKLEDSAMYFCASRGQITGELFFGEGSRLTVL.

The rearrangement links TRBV20-1 to TRBJ2-4; a possible D gene is TRBD2 (6 bases). The CDR3 spans 15 residues. V was pared by 3 bases and J by 1 base, with 13 bases between. The germline CDR1 and CDR2 sequences are DFQATT and SNEGSKA (reference sequence). The CDR3 reads CSASLTSGAKNIQYF. The DNA for the CDR3 is TGCAGTGCTAGTCTTACCAGCGGGGCCAAAAACATTCAGTACTTC.

The CDR3 protein is CATSRDRVANTEAFF. The CDR3 DNA is TGTGCCACCAGCAGAGACAGGGTGGCGAACACTGAAGCTTTCTTT. The rearrangement links TRBV15 to TRBJ1-1, with D possibly matching TRBD1 (5 bases). The germline V and J ends were trimmed by 0 bases and 1 base, with 9 bases remaining between them. CDR1 is LNHNV and CDR2 is YYDKDF in the germline V gene (reference sequence). The CDR3 totals 15 residues.

The chain combines TRBV6-1 with TRBJ1-2, with D perhaps matching TRBD1 (5 bases). Germline CDR1 and CDR2: MNHNS and SASEGT. The CDR3 is 15 residues long. V was cut by 3 bases and J by 3 bases, with 14 bases left in between. The CDR3 coding sequence is TGTGCCAGCAGTGATCAGGCAGGGAGGGACTATGGCTACACCTTC. Its protein is CASSDQAGRDYGYTF.

This clone occurred a few times. V gene TRBV10-2 combines with J gene TRBJ1-1; D uncertain. From germline, CDR1 is WSHSY and CDR2 SAAADI. V lost 2 bases and J lost 5, with 9 bases in between. The CDR3 has 13 residues. CDR3 DNA: TGCGCCAGCAGTGAGCCTGTGAGAACTGAAGCTTTCTTT. Its translation: CASSEPVRTEAFF.

V is TRBV2 and J is TRBJ1-5, with TRBD1 matching over 7 bases. Germline lookup yields CDR1 SNHLY and CDR2 FYNNEI. J was trimmed by 4 bases and V by 2 bases; bases with no gene match: 2. The CDR3 covers 14 residues. CDR3 sequence (DNA): TGTGCCAGCAGTGAAAGCAGGGGGAATCAGCCCCAGCATTTT. Translated, it gives CASSESRGNQPQHF.

This chain uses TRBV20-1 with TRBJ1-5; the D gene is possibly TRBD1 (5 bases). Trimming removed 3 bases from V and 4 bases from J, with 19 bases in between. Germline V gene data show CDR1 as DFQATT and CDR2 as SNEGSKA (reference sequence). CDR3 size: 16 residues. The CDR3 here is CSASAGGYSQNQPQHF. The CDR3 coding sequence is TGCAGTGCTAGTGCCGGGGGGTACTCACAAAATCAGCCCCAGCATTTT.

This clone was observed once. The genes are TRBV24-1 and TRBJ2-1, with TRBD2 identical over 11 bases. CDR1 and CDR2 (germline): KGHDR, SFDVKD. The length of the CDR3 is 15 residues. V lost 7 bases, J lost 0 bases, and 1 base stayed unmatched. The CDR3 sequence: CATSGTSGSYNEQFF. DNA of the CDR3: TGTGCCACCAGCGGGACTAGCGGCTCCTACAATGAGCAGTTCTTC.

This chain connects TRBV6-1 to TRBJ2-7; 14 bases map to TRBD2. The CDR3 runs 18 residues. Germline V gene sequence: CDR1 MNHNS, CDR2 SASEGT. Germline trimming cut 4 bases from V and 4 bases from J; bases unmatched to any gene: 12. In DNA form, the CDR3 reads TGTGCCAGCAGTGGACAGACTAGCGGGGGGGCTCAGGTTTACGAGCAGTACTTC. Translation: CASSGQTSGGAQVYEQYF.

This chain uses TRBV11-3 with TRBJ1-1; weak D call: TRBD1 (6 bases). The V gene lost 4 bases and the J gene lost 1 base, with 10 bases spanning the gap. Germline V gene sequence: CDR1 SGHNT, CDR2 YENEEA. There are 14 residues in the CDR3. The DNA of the CDR3 is TGTGCCAGCAGCTGGGGACAAGGGAACACTGAAGCTTTCTTT. Its protein product is CASSWGQGNTEAFF.

The chain links TRBV18 to TRBJ1-2; D is unresolved. The germline V gene has CDR1 KGHSH and CDR2 LQKENI. The CDR3 sequence is 14 residues long. Trimming stripped 3 bases from V and 0 bases from J, with 8 bases between. The CDR3: CASSPLAANYGYTF. For the CDR3, the DNA is TGTGCCAGCTCACCCCTTGCGGCTAACTATGGCTACACCTTC.

DNA of the CDR3: TGTGCCATCAGAGAAAAACCGGGACAGACCACCGGGGAGCTGTTTTTT. Translating it yields CAIREKPGQTTGELFF. The chain links TRBV10-3 to TRBJ2-2; 7 nucleotides align to TRBD1. With 6 bases clipped from V and 4 bases from J, the junction kept 11 bases outside the gene matches. Per the germline V gene, CDR1 is ENHRY and CDR2 is SYGVKD. The CDR3 has 16 residues.